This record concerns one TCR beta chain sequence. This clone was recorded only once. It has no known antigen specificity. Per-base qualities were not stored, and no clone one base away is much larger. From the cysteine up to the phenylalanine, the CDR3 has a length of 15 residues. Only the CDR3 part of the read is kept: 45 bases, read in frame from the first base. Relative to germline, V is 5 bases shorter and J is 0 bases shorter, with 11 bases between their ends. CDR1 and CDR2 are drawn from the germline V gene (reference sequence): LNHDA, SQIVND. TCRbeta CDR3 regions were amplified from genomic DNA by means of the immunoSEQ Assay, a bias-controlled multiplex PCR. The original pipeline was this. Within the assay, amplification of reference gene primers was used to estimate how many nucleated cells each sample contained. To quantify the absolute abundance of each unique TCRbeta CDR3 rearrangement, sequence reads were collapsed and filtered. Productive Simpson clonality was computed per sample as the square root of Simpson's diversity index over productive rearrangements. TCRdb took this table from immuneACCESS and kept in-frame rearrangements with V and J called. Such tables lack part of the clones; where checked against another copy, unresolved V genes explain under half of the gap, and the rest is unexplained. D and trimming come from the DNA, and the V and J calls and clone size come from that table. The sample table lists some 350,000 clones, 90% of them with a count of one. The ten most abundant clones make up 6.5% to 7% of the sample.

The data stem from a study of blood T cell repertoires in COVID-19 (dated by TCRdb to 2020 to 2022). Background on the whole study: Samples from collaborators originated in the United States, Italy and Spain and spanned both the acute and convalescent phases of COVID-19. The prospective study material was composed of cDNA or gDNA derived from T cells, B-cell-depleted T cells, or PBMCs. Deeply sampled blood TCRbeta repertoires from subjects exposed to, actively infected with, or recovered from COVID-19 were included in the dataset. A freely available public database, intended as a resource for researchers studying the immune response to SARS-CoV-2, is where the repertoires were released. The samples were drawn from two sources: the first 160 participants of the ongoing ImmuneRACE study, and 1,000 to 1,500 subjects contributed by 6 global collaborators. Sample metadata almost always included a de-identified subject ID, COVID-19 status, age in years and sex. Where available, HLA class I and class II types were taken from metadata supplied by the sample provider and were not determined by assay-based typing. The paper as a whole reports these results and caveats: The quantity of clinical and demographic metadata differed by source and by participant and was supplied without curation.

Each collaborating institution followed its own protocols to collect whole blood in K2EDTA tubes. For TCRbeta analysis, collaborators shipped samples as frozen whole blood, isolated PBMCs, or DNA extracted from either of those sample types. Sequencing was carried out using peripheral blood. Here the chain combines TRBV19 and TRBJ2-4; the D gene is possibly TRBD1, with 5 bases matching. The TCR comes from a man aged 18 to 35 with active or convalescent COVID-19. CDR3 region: CASSFDSLAKNIQYF. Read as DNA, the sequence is TGTGCCAGTAGTTTCGACAGTCTAGCCAAAAACATTCAGTACTTC.